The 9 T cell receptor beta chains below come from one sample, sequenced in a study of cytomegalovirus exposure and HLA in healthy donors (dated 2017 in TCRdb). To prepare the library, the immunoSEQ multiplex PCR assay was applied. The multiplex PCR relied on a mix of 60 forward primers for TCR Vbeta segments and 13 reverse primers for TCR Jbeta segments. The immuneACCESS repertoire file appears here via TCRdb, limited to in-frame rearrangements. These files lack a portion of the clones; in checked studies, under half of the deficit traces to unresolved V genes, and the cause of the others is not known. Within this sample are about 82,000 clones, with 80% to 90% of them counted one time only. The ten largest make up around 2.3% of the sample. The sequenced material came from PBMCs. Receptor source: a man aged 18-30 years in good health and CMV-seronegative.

The CDR3 reads CASSLEVSAYEQYF. In DNA form, the CDR3 reads TGTGCCAGCAGCTTGGAGGTGAGCGCCTACGAGCAGTACTTC. The chain has TRBV5-4 and TRBJ2-7; D not resolved. The CDR3 consists of 14 residues. Germline CDR1 SGHNT, CDR2 YYREEE (reference sequence). V lost 0 bases to trimming and J lost 2 bases, with 9 bases between them.

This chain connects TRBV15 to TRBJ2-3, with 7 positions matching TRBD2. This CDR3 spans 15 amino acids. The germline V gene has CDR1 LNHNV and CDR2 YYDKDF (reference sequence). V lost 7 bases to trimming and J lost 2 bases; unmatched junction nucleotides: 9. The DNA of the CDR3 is TGTGCCACCAAAATGAGGGCGGGAGACACAGATACGCAGTATTTT. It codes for CATKMRAGDTDTQYF.

CDR3 residues: CASSQTQGDWNGYTF. CDR3 DNA sequence: TGCGCCAGCAGCCAGACACAGGGGGACTGGAATGGCTACACCTTC. The chain links TRBV4-3 to TRBJ1-2, with TRBD1 matching over 8 bases. Germline loops: CDR1 LGHNA, CDR2 YSLEER. The length of the CDR3 is 15 residues. Trimming at V came to 3 bases and at J to 6 bases, leaving 9 bases not matched to a gene.

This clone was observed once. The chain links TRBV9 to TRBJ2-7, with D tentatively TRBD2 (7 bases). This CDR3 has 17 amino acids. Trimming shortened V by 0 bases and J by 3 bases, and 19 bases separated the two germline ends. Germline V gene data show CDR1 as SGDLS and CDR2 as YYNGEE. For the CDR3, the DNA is TGTGCCAGCAGCGTAGGGGGGGGGCAGGAGGGCTTCTACGAGCAGTACTTC. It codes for CASSVGGGQEGFYEQYF.

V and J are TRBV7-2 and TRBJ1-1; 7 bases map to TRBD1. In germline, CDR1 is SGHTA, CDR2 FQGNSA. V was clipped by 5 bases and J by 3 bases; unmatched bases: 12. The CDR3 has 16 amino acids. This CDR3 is CASSPGLRGSDTEAFF. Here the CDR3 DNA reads TGTGCCAGCAGCCCTGGGCTCAGGGGGAGTGACACTGAAGCTTTCTTT.

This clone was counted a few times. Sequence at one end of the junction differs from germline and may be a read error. CDR3: CSSSSLGGVRAEAFF. The CDR3 bases are TGTTCCAGCAGCTCATTGGGGGGGGTGAGGGCTGAAGCTTTCTTT. This sequence joins TRBV7-9 and TRBJ1-1, with D possibly TRBD1 on 5 matching bases. Germline CDR1 reads SEHNR; CDR2 reads FQNEAQ (reference sequence). CDR3 length: 15 residues.

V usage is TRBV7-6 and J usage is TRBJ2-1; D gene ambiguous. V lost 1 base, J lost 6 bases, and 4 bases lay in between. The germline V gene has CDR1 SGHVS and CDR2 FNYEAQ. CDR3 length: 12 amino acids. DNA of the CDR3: TGTGCCAGCAGCTTAGGGAGCAATGAGCAGTTCTTC. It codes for CASSLGSNEQFF.

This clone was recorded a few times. The CDR3 loop is CASSQDRGFGNQPQHF. CDR3 bases: TGCGCCAGCAGCCAAGATCGAGGATTCGGCAATCAGCCCCAGCATTTT. The chain joins TRBV4-3 to TRBJ1-5, with D uncertain. Trimming pared 0 bases from V and 2 bases from J, leaving 11 bases between. The CDR3 runs 16 residues. Germline CDR1 and CDR2: LGHNA and YSLEER.

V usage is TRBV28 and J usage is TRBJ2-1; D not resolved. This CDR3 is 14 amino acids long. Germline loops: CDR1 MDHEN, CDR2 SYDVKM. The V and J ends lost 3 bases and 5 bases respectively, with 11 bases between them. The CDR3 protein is CASSFIRLDNEQFF. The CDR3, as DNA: TGTGCCAGCAGTTTTATAAGACTGGACAATGAGCAGTTCTTC.